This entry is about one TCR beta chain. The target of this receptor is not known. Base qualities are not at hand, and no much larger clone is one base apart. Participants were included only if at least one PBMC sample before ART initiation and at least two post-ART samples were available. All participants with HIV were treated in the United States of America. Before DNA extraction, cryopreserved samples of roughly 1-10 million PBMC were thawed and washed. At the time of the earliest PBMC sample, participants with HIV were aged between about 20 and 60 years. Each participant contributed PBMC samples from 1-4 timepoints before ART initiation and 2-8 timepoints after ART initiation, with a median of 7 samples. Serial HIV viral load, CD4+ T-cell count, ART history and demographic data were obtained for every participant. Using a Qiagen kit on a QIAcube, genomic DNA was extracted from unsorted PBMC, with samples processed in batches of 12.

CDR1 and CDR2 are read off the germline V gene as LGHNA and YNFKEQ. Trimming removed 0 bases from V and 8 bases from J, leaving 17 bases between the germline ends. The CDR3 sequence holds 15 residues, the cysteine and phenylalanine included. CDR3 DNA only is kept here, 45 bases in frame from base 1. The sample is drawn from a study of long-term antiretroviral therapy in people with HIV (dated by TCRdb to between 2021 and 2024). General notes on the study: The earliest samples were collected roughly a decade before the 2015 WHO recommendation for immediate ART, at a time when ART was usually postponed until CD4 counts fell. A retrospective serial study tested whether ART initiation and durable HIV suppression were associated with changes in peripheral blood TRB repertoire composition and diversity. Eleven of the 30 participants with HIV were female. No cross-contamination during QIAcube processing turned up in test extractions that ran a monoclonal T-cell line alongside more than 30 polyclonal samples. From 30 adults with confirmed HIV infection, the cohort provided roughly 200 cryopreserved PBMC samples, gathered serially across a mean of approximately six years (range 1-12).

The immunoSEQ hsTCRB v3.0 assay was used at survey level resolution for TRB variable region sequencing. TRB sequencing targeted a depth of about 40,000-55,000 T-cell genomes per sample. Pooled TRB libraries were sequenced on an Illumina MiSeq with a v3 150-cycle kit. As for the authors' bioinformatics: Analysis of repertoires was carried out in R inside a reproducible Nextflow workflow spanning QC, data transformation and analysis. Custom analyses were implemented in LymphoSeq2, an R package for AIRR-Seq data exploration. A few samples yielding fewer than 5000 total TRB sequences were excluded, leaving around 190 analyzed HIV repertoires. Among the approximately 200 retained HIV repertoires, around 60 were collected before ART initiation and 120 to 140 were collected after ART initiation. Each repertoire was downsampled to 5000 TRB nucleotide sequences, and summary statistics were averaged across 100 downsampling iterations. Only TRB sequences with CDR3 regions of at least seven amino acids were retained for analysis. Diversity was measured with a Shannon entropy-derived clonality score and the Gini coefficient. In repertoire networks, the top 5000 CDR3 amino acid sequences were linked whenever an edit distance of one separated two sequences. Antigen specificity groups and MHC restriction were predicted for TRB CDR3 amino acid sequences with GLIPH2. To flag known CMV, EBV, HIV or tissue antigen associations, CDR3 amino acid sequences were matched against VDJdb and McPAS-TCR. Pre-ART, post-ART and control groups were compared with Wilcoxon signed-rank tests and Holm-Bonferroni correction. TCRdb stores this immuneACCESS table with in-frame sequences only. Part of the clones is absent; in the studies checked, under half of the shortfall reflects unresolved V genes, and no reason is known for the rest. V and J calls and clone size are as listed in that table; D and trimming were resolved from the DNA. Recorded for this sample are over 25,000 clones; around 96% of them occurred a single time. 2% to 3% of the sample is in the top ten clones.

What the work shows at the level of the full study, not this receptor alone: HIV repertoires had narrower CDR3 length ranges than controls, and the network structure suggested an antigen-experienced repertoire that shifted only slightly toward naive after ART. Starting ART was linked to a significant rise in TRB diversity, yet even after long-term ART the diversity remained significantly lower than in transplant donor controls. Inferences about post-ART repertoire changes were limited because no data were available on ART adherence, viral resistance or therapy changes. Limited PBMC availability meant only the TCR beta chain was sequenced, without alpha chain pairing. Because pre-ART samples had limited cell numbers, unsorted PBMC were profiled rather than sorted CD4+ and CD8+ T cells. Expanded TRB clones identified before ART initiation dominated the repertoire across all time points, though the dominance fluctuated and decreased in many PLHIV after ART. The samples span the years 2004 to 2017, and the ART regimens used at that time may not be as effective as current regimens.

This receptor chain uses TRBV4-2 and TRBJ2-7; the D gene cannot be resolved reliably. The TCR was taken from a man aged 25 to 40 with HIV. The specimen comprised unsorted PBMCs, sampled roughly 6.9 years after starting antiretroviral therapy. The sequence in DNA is TGTGCCAGCAGCCAAGAGGGGTTCCGGCGTAATCAGCAGTACTTC. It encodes CASSQEGFRRNQQYF.